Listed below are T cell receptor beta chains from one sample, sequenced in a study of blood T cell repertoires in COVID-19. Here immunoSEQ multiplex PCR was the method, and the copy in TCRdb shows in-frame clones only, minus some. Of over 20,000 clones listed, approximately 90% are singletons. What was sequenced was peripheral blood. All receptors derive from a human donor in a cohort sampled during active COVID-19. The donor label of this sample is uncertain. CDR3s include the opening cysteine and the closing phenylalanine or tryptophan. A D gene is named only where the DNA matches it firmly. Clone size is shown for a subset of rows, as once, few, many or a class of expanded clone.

cdr3_aa: CASSDGGTSGYSGQFF
cdr3_nt: TGCGCCAGCAGTGATGGGGGGACTAGCGGGTACTCAGGGCAGTTCTTC
v_call: TRBV10-1
d_call: TRBD2
clone_size: NA
j_call: TRBJ2-1

cdr3_aa: CASSYGTATYEQYF
cdr3_nt: TGTGCCAGCAGTTACGGGACAGCTACCTACGAGCAGTACTTC
v_call: TRBV6-2/TRBV6-3
d_call: TRBD1
clone_size: NA
j_call: TRBJ2-7

cdr3_aa: CASSLAGGQAGNEQFF
cdr3_nt: TGTGCCAGCAGCTTAGCGGGGGGGCAGGCGGGCAATGAGCAGTTCTTC
v_call: TRBV11-3
d_call: TRBD2
clone_size: NA
j_call: TRBJ2-1

cdr3_aa: CASSPGGPYGYTF
cdr3_nt: TGTGCCAGTAGTCCAGGGGGGCCCTATGGCTACACCTTC
v_call: TRBV19
d_call: TRBD1
clone_size: NA
j_call: TRBJ1-2

cdr3_aa: CASSRTSGGYNEQFF
cdr3_nt: TGTGCCAGCAGCAGGACTAGCGGAGGCTACAATGAGCAGTTCTTC
v_call: TRBV6-4
d_call: TRBD2
clone_size: NA
j_call: TRBJ2-1

cdr3_aa: CASSVGGPEANYGYTF
cdr3_nt: TGTGCCAGCAGCGTAGGTGGCCCAGAAGCTAACTATGGCTACACCTTC
v_call: TRBV9
d_call: NA
clone_size: NA
j_call: TRBJ1-2

cdr3_aa: CASSPLAGGGETQYF
cdr3_nt: TGTGCCAGCAGCCCACTAGCGGGAGGCGGAGAGACCCAGTACTTC
v_call: TRBV7-9
d_call: TRBD2
clone_size: once
j_call: TRBJ2-5

cdr3_aa: CAVTGDTEAFF
cdr3_nt: TGTGCCGTAACAGGAGACACTGAAGCTTTCTTT
v_call: TRBV10-3
d_call: NA
clone_size: NA
j_call: TRBJ1-1

cdr3_aa: CASSLETAYEQYF
cdr3_nt: TGTGCCAGCAGCTTGGAGACAGCCTACGAGCAGTACTTC
v_call: TRBV5-4
d_call: NA
clone_size: once
j_call: TRBJ2-7

cdr3_aa: CASSDIYNEQFF
cdr3_nt: TGCGCCAGCAGTGATATCTACAATGAGCAGTTCTTC
v_call: TRBV10-2
d_call: NA
clone_size: few
j_call: TRBJ2-1

cdr3_aa: CASSTRQGSAYGYTF
cdr3_nt: TGTGCCAGCAGCACCAGACAGGGTTCAGCCTATGGCTACACCTTC
v_call: TRBV7-9
d_call: TRBD1
clone_size: NA
j_call: TRBJ1-2

cdr3_aa: CASSRSEGAGDTQYF
cdr3_nt: TGTGCCAGCAGTCGTAGTGAGGGCGCAGGAGATACGCAGTATTTT
v_call: TRBV13
d_call: NA
clone_size: NA
j_call: TRBJ2-3

cdr3_aa: CASSVALSTDTQYF
cdr3_nt: TGTGCCAGCAGCGTAGCCCTGAGCACAGATACGCAGTATTTT
v_call: TRBV9
d_call: NA
clone_size: NA
j_call: TRBJ2-3

cdr3_aa: CASSQGSQTQYF
cdr3_nt: TGTGCCAGCAGCCAAGGGTCCCAGACGCAGTATTTT
v_call: TRBV3-1/TRBV3-2
d_call: NA
clone_size: NA
j_call: TRBJ2-3

cdr3_aa: CASSLERTDTQYF
cdr3_nt: TGTGCCAGCAGCTTAGAGCGGACAGATACGCAGTATTTT
v_call: TRBV7-2
d_call: NA
clone_size: NA
j_call: TRBJ2-3